These 24 T cell receptor beta chains were sequenced from one sample in a study of beta chain features in type 1 diabetes. Of the isolated RNA, all was reverse transcribed, and so the sequenced material was expressed TCRB transcripts. Only in-frame clones appear in the TCRdb table, and some are missing; sequencing was by immunoSEQ multiplex PCR. This sample has about 240,000 clones; 27% occur once, and the top ten carry about 3.9%. Sequencing was done on a sample of central memory CD4+ T cells from blood. Receptor source: a man under 40 in good health.

The V call is TRBV7-2, the J call TRBJ2-5; a possible D gene is TRBD1 (5 bases). From germline, CDR1 is SGHTA and CDR2 FQGNSA. V gave up 4 bases and J gave up 9 bases, with 18 bases separating them. The CDR3 sequence is 14 residues long. The chain's CDR3 is CASSSQELASAQYF. The DNA of the CDR3 is TGTGCCAGCAGCTCACAGGAGTTGGCGTCGGCCCAGTACTTC.

V usage is TRBV2 and J usage is TRBJ2-7, with 9 nucleotides matching TRBD2. This CDR3 region has 14 residues. Germline V CDR1 and CDR2: SNHLY, FYNNEI. Unmatched junction bases numbered 9, after V lost 6 bases and J lost 6 bases. The CDR3 DNA reads TGTGCCAGCAGACTACAGGGGACTAGCCGCGAGCAGTACTTC. Protein: CASRLQGTSREQYF.

This clone was seen only a few times. The chain combines TRBV13 with TRBJ2-7; either TRBD1 or TRBD2 may supply D (5 bases each). The CDR3 contains 15 residues. Looked up from germline, CDR1 is PRHDT and CDR2 is FYEKMQ (reference sequence). Deletions cut 0 bases from V and 7 bases from J, with 16 bases between. CDR3 sequence (DNA): TGTGCCAGCAGCTTAGGGGCAGGGCTAAGGGAGGAGCAGTACTTC. It yields the protein CASSLGAGLREEQYF. The whole variable domain, filled in from reference TRBV13 and TRBJ2-7, reads AAGVIQSPRHLIKEKRETATLKCYPIPRHDTVYWYQQGPGQDPQFLISFYEKMQSDKGSIPDRFSAQQFSDYHSELNMSSLELGDSALYFCASSLGAGLREEQYFGPGTRLTVT.

This clone appeared a few times. The J gene is TRBJ2-7, the V gene TRBV7-2; D uncertain. Germline V CDR1 and CDR2: SGHTA, FQGNSA. There are 14 residues in the CDR3. V was cut by 1 base and J by 2 bases, with 9 bases left in between. The CDR3 reads CASSLEVTAYEQYF. The DNA for the CDR3 is TGTGCCAGCAGCTTAGAAGTCACCGCCTACGAGCAGTACTTC. Variable domain in full (rest from reference TRBV7-2 and TRBJ2-7): GAGVSQSPSNKVTEKGKDVELRCDPISGHTALYWYRQSLGQGLEFLIYFQGNSAPDKSGLPSDRFSAERTGGSVSTLTIQRTQQEDSAVYLCASSLEVTAYEQYFGPGTRLTVT.

The genes are TRBV28 and TRBJ2-1; 8 nucleotides match TRBD2. This CDR3 is 15 amino acids long. Germline V lookup: CDR1 MDHEN, CDR2 SYDVKM. J lost 5 bases, V lost 6 bases, and 9 bases had no gene match. The chain's CDR3 is CASRAPLLADNEQFF. In nucleotides, the CDR3 is TGTGCCAGCAGGGCCCCTCTACTAGCGGACAATGAGCAGTTCTTC.

There are a few counts of this clone. As DNA, the CDR3 is TGCGCCAGCAGCTTGGAGGGGGCAGTTGTGAATGAGCAGTTCTTC. It specifies CASSLEGAVVNEQFF. The chain uses TRBV5-1 and TRBJ2-1; 7 bases line up with TRBD1. The CDR3 is 15 residues long. CDR1 and CDR2 from the germline V gene are SGHRS and YFSETQ. Unmatched junction bases numbered 7, after V lost 0 bases and J lost 7 bases. The variable domain in full, completed from reference TRBV5-1 and TRBJ2-1, reads KAGVTQTPRYLIKTRGQQVTLSCSPISGHRSVSWYQQTPGQGLQFLFEYFSETQRNKGNFPGRFSGRQFSNSRSEMNVSTLELGDSALYLCASSLEGAVVNEQFFGPGTRLTVL.

The CDR3 DNA sequence: TGTGCCAGCAGCTCCGACGTAGGGCTGGGCTACACCTTC. It yields the protein CASSSDVGLGYTF. The chain uses TRBV7-2 and TRBJ1-2; D not resolved. Trimming cost V 4 bases and J 8 bases, with 14 bases left between them. The CDR3 has 13 residues. CDR1 SGHTA and CDR2 FQGNSA come from the germline V gene.

The rearrangement joins TRBV9 to TRBJ1-1, with D perhaps matching TRBD1 (6 bases). The CDR3 length is 16 residues. In germline, CDR1 is SGDLS, CDR2 YYNGEE. Between the trimmed V and J ends, which lost 3 bases and 5 bases, there was a span of 20 bases. The CDR3: CASSENTGHGVTEAFF. In nucleotides, the CDR3 is TGTGCCAGCAGCGAAAACACAGGGCACGGGGTTACTGAAGCTTTCTTT.

V and J are TRBV5-1 and TRBJ2-3, with 15 positions matching TRBD2. Germline lookup yields CDR1 SGHRS and CDR2 YFSETQ. J was trimmed by 4 bases and V by 4 bases; bases with no gene match: 4. This CDR3 contains 16 residues. The CDR3 bases are TGCGCCAGCAGCCCGGGACTAGCGGGAGGTGCAGATACGCAGTATTTT. This translates into CASSPGLAGGADTQYF. Full variable domain (remainder filled in from reference TRBV5-1 and TRBJ2-3): KAGVTQTPRYLIKTRGQQVTLSCSPISGHRSVSWYQQTPGQGLQFLFEYFSETQRNKGNFPGRFSGRQFSNSRSEMNVSTLELGDSALYLCASSPGLAGGADTQYFGPGTRLTVL.

The chain employs TRBV1 and TRBJ2-3; no check of the table's D call, TRBD2, against the DNA was made. TRBV1 is a pseudogene. The CDR3 is 15 residues long. CDR3 loop: CTSSHLWGLIDTQYF. The CDR3 DNA reads as TGCACCAGCAGCCACCTATGGGGACTTATTGATACGCAGTATTTT.

The chain employs TRBV9 and TRBJ2-1, with 7 bases matching TRBD2. This CDR3 is 15 amino acids long. The junction had 7 bases not matched to a gene; V was cut back by 1 base and J by 6 bases. Looked up from germline, CDR1 is SGDLS and CDR2 is YYNGEE. Written as DNA, the CDR3 is TGTGCCAGCAGCGTATCGGGACTAAAAGGCAATGAGCAGTTCTTC. It codes for CASSVSGLKGNEQFF.

This clone turned up a few times. This chain joins TRBV6-5 and TRBJ2-1; TRBD1 is a possible D gene (6 bases). CDR3 length equals 13 residues. Trimming left V 0 bases short and J 7 bases short, with 7 bases between. Germline V gives CDR1 MNHEY, CDR2 SVGAGI. CDR3 residues: CASSYSGANEQFF. For the CDR3, the DNA is TGTGCCAGCAGTTACTCGGGGGCTAATGAGCAGTTCTTC.

The V call is TRBV11-2, the J call TRBJ2-1, with a weak D call TRBD2 (7 bases). Germline-derived CDR1 and CDR2 are SGHAT and FQNNGV. The CDR3 spans 15 residues. The V end lost 4 bases, the J end lost 3 bases, and 13 bases lay between the germline ends. The chain's CDR3 is CASSSNGGRYNEQFF. CDR3 DNA sequence: TGTGCCAGCAGCTCGAACGGGGGGCGCTACAATGAGCAGTTCTTC.

The chain couples TRBV11-1 to TRBJ2-3; D possibly matches TRBD1 or TRBD2 (5 bases each). The CDR3 length is 13 residues. In germline, CDR1 is SGHAT, CDR2 FQDESV (reference sequence). The ends were cut back, 5 bases at V and 6 bases at J, with 12 bases in the middle. The CDR3 sequence: CASSGGSHDTQYF. The DNA of the CDR3 is TGTGCCAGCAGCGGGGGATCCCACGATACGCAGTATTTT.

This chain joins TRBV5-1 and TRBJ2-3; a weak D match, TRBD2 (5 bases). CDR1 SGHRS and CDR2 YFSETQ come from the germline V gene. The germline V and J ends were trimmed by 3 bases and 0 bases, with 11 bases remaining between them. This CDR3 contains 15 residues. The CDR3 spells CASSSFGLSTDTQYF. CDR3 DNA sequence: TGCGCCAGCAGCTCTTTCGGACTTAGCACAGATACGCAGTATTTT.

The gene calls are TRBV29-1 and TRBJ1-2, with a possible D match to TRBD1 (5 bases). The germline V gene has CDR1 SQVTM and CDR2 ANQGSEA. V gave up 5 bases and J gave up 5 bases, with 12 bases separating them. This CDR3 region has 12 residues. CDR3: CSVSGTEYGYTF. DNA for the CDR3: TGCAGCGTTTCCGGGACGGAATATGGCTACACCTTC.

Comment on this clone: A much larger clone is a single base away; this may be a read error. V is TRBV11-2 and J is TRBJ2-1, with 8 bases aligning to TRBD1. This CDR3 has 13 residues. Germline-derived CDR1 and CDR2 are SGHAT and FQNNGV. J lost 6 bases, V lost 3 bases, and 1 base had no gene match. The CDR3 region has the DNA TGTGCCAGCAGCTTGGACAGGGTCAATGAGCAGTTCTTC. This translates into CASSLDRVNEQFF.

The V call is TRBV11-1, the J call TRBJ2-3, with D perhaps matching TRBD1 or TRBD2 (6 bases each). V was cut by 6 bases and J by 5 bases, with 18 bases left in between. CDR3 length equals 15 residues. Germline assignment: CDR1 SGHAT and CDR2 FQDESV (reference sequence). CDR3 protein: CASSWGAQGGDTQYF. Here the CDR3 DNA reads TGTGCCAGCAGTTGGGGGGCCCAAGGTGGAGATACGCAGTATTTT.

Notes on this clone: The same CDR3 also results from other DNA sequences found in this sample. The V call is TRBV28, the J call TRBJ2-1; 9 bases are a match to TRBD2. Trimming removed 1 base from V and 3 bases from J; junction bases left unmatched: 1. The CDR3 runs 15 residues. CDR1 is MDHEN and CDR2 is SYDVKM in the germline V gene. CDR3 sequence (DNA): TGTGCCAGCAGTTTATCACTAGCGGGCTACAATGAGCAGTTCTTC. It specifies CASSLSLAGYNEQFF.

The chain combines TRBV5-1 with TRBJ2-3, with 10 bases aligning to TRBD2. Per the germline V gene, CDR1 is SGHRS and CDR2 is YFSETQ. The CDR3 consists of 15 residues. V shed 0 bases, J shed 11 bases, and the junction held 9 bases outside the gene matches. CDR3 protein: CASSLEGLASGRQYF. The CDR3 DNA is TGCGCCAGCAGCTTGGAGGGACTAGCGTCCGGAAGGCAGTATTTT. Drawing the rest from reference TRBV5-1 and TRBJ2-3, the complete variable domain is KAGVTQTPRYLIKTRGQQVTLSCSPISGHRSVSWYQQTPGQGLQFLFEYFSETQRNKGNFPGRFSGRQFSNSRSEMNVSTLELGDSALYLCASSLEGLASGRQYFGPGTRLTVL.

A few counts support this clone. In DNA, the CDR3 is TGCGCTATGACCGGGACACGGGACCCATATGGCTACACCTTC. This translates into CAMTGTRDPYGYTF. The rearrangement joins TRBV5-1 to TRBJ1-2; a weak D match, TRBD1 (6 bases). The CDR3 is 14 residues long. The V gene's germline CDR1 is SGHRS and CDR2 YFSETQ.

This clone has more than one count but fewer than ten. V usage is TRBV29-1 and J usage is TRBJ2-1; D could derive from TRBD1 or TRBD2 (5 bases each). Germline CDR1 is SQVTM and CDR2 is ANQGSEA. Trimming pared 5 bases from V and 10 bases from J, leaving 15 bases between. This CDR3 has 12 residues. CDR3 amino acids: CSVFGGAREQFF. CDR3 bases: TGCAGCGTTTTTGGGGGTGCGAGGGAGCAGTTCTTC.

The chain employs TRBV23-1 and TRBJ2-7; D gene uncertain. TRBV23-1 is classed as an ORF, of uncertain function. The CDR3 is 15 residues long. Trimming pared 10 bases from V and 7 bases from J, leaving 26 bases between. The CDR3 coding sequence is TGCGCCAAACTAAAGGAGAGTGATGCCCCGTGGGAGCAGTACTTC. It encodes CAKLKESDAPWEQYF.

The V and J genes are TRBV28 and TRBJ2-3, with D possibly matching TRBD2 (6 bases). Germline V gene sequence: CDR1 MDHEN, CDR2 SYDVKM. The CDR3 spans 12 residues. V lost 7 bases and J 6 bases, leaving 11 bases between the germline ends. The CDR3 DNA sequence: TGTGCCAGCAAGGACTATCGGGATACGCAGTATTTT. It codes for CASKDYRDTQYF.